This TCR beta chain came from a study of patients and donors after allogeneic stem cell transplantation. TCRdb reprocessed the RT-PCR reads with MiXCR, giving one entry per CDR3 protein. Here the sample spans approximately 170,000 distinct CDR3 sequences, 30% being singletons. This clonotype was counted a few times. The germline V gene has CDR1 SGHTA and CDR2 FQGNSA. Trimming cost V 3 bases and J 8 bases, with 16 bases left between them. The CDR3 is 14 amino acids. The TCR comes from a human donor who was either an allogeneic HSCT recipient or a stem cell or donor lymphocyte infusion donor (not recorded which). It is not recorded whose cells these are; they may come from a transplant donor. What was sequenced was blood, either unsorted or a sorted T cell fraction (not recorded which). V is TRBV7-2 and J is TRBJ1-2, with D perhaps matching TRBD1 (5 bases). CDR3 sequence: CASSFYQGEGGYTF. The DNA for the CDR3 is TGTGCCAGCAGCTTTTACCAGGGAGAAGGGGGCTACACCTTC.